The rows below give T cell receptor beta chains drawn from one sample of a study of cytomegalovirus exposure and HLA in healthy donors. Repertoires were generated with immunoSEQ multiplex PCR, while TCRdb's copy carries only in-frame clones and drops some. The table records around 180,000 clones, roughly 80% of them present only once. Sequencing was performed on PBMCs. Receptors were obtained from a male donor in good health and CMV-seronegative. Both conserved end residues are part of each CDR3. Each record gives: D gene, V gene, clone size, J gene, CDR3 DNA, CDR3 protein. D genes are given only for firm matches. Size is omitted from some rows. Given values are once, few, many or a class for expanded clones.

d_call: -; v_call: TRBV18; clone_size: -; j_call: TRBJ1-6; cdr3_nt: TGTGCCAGCTCACCACCAAGTGCCCTCGGGTCACCCCTCCACTTT; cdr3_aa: CASSPPSALGSPLHF
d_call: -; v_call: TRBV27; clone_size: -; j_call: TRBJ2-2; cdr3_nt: TGTGCCAGCAAGAACAGGGGGGAGCTGTTTTTT; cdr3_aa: CASKNRGELFF
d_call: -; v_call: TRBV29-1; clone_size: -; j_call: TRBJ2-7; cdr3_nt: TGCAGCGTTATGGGGCCTGACTCCTACGAGCAGTACTTC; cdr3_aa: CSVMGPDSYEQYF
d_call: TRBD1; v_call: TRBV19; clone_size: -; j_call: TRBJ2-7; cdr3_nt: TGTGCCAGTAGTCCACCCGGGACAGGGCTCGAGCAGTACTTC; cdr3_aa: CASSPPGTGLEQYF
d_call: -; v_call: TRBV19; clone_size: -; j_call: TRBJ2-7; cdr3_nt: TGTGCCAGTAGTATCTCTGGGACAATGGACGAGCAGTACTTC; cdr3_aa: CASSISGTMDEQYF
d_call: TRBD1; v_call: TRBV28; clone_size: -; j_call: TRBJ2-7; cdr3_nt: TGTGCCAGCAGTAGCCGGGACAGGGGCGCCTACGAGCAGTACTTC; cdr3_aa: CASSSRDRGAYEQYF
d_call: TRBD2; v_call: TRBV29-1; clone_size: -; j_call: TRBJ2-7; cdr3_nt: TGCAGCGTTGGGGGGGGTGGGTCCTACGAGCAGTACTTC; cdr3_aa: CSVGGGGSYEQYF
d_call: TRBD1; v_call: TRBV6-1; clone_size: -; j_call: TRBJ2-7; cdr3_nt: TGTGCCAGCAGTGATATAAACAGGGGTAGTGAGCAGTACTTC; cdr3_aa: CASSDINRGSEQYF
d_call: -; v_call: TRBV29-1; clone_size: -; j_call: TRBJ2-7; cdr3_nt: TGCAGCGTTGAAGGCAACCGTGGGCTCGAGCAGTACTTC; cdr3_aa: CSVEGNRGLEQYF
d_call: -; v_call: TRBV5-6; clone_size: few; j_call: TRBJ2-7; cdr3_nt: TGTGCCAGCAGCTCACCGATCACAGGGCGAACCTACGAGCAGTACTTC; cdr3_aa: CASSSPITGRTYEQYF
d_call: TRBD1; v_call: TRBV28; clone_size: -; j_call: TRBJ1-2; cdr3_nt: TGTGCCAGCAGTCCTGCCGGGACAGCGCCTTATGGCTACACCTTC; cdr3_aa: CASSPAGTAPYGYTF
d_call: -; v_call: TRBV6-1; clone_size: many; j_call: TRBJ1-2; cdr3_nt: TGTGCCAGCAGTGAAGGGGGGGGGATGGACTATGGCTACACCTTC; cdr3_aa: CASSEGGGMDYGYTF
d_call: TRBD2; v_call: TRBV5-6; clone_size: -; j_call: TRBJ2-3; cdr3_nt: TGTGCCAGCAGCTCAATAGCGGGAGGGCCCACAGATACGCAGTATTTT; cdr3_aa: CASSSIAGGPTDTQYF
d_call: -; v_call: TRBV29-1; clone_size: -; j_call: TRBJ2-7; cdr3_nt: TGCAGCGTTTTGGTCCCGAGCTCCTACGAGCAGTACTTC; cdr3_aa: CSVLVPSSYEQYF
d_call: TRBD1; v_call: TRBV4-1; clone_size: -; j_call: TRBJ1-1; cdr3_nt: TGCGCCAGCAGCCAATTCTTAGGACAGGGAAGCACTGAAGCTTTCTTT; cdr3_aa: CASSQFLGQGSTEAFF
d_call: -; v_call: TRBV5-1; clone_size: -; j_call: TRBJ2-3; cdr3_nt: TGCGCCAGCGGCCCTAGCGATCTGACAGATACGCAGTATTTT; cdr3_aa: CASGPSDLTDTQYF
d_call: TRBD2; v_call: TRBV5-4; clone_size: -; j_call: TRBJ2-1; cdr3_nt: TGTGCCAGCAGCGAGATGCGGGGGAGCTACAATGAGCAGTTCTTC; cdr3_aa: CASSEMRGSYNEQFF
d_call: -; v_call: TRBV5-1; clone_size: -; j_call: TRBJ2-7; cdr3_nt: TGCGCCAGCGGCAGGGGTAATCCTTACGAGCAGTACTTC; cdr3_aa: CASGRGNPYEQYF
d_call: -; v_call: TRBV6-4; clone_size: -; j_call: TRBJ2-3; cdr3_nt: TGTGCCAGCGCCCAGGGCCCCGAATCGACGCAGTATTTT; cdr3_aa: CASAQGPESTQYF
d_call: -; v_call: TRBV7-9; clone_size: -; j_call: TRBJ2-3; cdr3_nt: TGTGCCAGCAGCTTTACCCCCCCCGAGGTACTAGCAACAGATACGCAGTATTTT; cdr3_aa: CASSFTPPEVLATDTQYF
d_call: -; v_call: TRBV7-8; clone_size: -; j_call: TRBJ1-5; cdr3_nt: TGTGCCAGCAGCTTAGAGCGCAGGGGAAGCAATCAGCCCCAGCATTTT; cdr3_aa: CASSLERRGSNQPQHF
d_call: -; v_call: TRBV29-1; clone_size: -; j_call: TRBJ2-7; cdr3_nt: TGCAGCGTTGGATTCGGCGGGAAAAGCTCCTACGAGCAGTACTTC; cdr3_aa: CSVGFGGKSSYEQYF
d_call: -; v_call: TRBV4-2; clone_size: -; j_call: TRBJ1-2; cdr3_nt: TGTGCCAGCAGCCAAGACCTAGGGGCGCGCGGCTACACCTTC; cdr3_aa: CASSQDLGARGYTF
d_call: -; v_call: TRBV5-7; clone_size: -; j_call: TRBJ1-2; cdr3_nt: TGTGCCAGCAGCCCCGGACTGGAGTTGGTGAGGGGCTACACCTTC; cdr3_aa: CASSPGLELVRGYTF
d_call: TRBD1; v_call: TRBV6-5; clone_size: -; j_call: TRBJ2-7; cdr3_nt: TGTGCCAGCAGCCCAGGGGGCGAGCAGTACTTC; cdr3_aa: CASSPGGEQYF
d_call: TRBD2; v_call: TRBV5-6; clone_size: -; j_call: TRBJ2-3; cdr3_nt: TGTGCCAGCAGCTCGAGACCCACGGGGGGTGGGGGGGATACGCAGTATTTT; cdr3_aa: CASSSRPTGGGGDTQYF
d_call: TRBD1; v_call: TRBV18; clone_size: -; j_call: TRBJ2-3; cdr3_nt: TGTGCCAGCTCACCGAAAGGGGGCCTTCCTAGCACAGATACGCAGTATTTT; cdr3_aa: CASSPKGGLPSTDTQYF
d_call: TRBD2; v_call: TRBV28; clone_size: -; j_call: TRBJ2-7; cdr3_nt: TGTGCCAGCAGTTGGAGCGGGAGGGTCGACGAGCAGTACTTC; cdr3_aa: CASSWSGRVDEQYF
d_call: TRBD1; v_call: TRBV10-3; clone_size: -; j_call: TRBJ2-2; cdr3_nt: TGTGCCATCAGGAGGGGGACAGAAGTGAACACCGGGGAGCTGTTTTTT; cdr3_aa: CAIRRGTEVNTGELFF
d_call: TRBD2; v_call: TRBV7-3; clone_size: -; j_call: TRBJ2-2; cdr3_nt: TGTGCCAGCAGCTTAGAACCCCGTAGCGGGAGGTTTACCGGGGAGCTGTTTTTT; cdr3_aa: CASSLEPRSGRFTGELFF
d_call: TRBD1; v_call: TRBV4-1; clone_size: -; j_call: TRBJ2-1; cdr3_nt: TGCGCCAGCAGCCAAGATTCGGGACAGGGCTATAGAAATGAGCAGTTCTTC; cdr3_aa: CASSQDSGQGYRNEQFF
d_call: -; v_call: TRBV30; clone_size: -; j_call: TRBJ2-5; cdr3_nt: TGTGCCTGGAGTGTTGGGGGCACAGGAGAGACCCAGTACTTC; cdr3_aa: CAWSVGGTGETQYF
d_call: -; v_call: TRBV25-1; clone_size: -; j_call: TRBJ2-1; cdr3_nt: TGTGCCAGCAGTGACACGAGGACATCCGAGCAGTTCTTC; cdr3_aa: CASSDTRTSEQFF
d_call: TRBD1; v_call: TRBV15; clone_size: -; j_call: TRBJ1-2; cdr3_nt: TGTGCCACCAGCAGCGCTGGACAGGGGAACTATGGCTACACCTTC; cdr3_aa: CATSSAGQGNYGYTF
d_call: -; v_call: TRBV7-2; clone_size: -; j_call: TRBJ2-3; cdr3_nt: TGTGCCAGCAGCTTAATGTCTGGCACAGATACGCAGTATTTT; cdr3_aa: CASSLMSGTDTQYF
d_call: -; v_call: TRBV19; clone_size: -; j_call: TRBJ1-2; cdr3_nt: TGTGCCAGCGGACAAGGGGCGCTTGGCTACACCTTC; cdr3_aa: CASGQGALGYTF
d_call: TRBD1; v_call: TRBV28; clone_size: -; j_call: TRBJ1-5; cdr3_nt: TGTGCCAGCAGTCCCCCGGACAGGGGGCTAGACAATCAGCCCCAGCATTTT; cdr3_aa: CASSPPDRGLDNQPQHF
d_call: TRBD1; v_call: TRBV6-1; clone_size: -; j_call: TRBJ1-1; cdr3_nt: TGTGCCAGCACGGGACAGGTGAACACTGAAGCTTTCTTT; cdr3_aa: CASTGQVNTEAFF
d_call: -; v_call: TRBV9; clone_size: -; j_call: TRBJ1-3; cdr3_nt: TGTGCCAGCAGCGTACAAGATTTTACAGGGAGTCACACCATATATTTT; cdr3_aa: CASSVQDFTGSHTIYF
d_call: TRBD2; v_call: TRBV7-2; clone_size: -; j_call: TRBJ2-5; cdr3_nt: TGTGCCAGCAGCCCCGCCCGCGGGGGGCTGGAGACCCAGTACTTC; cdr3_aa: CASSPARGGLETQYF
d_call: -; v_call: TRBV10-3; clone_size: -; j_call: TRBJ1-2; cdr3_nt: TGTGCCATCAGTGAGCCGGGTCTCATGCGCGGCTACACCTTC; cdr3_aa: CAISEPGLMRGYTF
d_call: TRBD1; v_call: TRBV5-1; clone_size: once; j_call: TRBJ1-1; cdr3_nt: TGCGCCAGCAGCTCGGTCCCGGGACAGGGAATGAACACTGAAGCTTTCTTT; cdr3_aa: CASSSVPGQGMNTEAFF
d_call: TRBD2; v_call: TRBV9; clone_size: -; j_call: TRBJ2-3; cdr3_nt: TGTGCCAGCAGCCTTGGGACTAGCGGGAGGACAGATACGCAGTATTTT; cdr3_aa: CASSLGTSGRTDTQYF
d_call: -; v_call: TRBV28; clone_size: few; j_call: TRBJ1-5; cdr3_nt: TGTGCCAGCAGTCCAACAGGGATGGGGAGCAATCAGCCCCAGCATTTT; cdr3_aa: CASSPTGMGSNQPQHF
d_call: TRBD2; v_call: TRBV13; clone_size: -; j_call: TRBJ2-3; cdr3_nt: TGTGCCAGCAGCATCCGGACTAGCGGGGGTGGGATAACAGATACGCAGTATTTT; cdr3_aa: CASSIRTSGGGITDTQYF
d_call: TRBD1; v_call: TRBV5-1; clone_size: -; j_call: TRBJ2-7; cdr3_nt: TGCGCCAGCAGCGCCGGACAGGGACCCTACGAGCAGTACTTC; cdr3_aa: CASSAGQGPYEQYF
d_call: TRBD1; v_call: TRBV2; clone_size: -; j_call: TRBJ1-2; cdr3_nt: TGTGCCACTGACAGGGCCTTTGGCTACACCTTC; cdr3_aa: CATDRAFGYTF
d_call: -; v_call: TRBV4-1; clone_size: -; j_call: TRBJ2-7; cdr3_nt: TGCGCCAGCAGCCAAGTCCAAGCCTCCTACGAGCAGTACTTC; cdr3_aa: CASSQVQASYEQYF
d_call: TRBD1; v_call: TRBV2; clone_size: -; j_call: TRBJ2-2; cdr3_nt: TGTGCCAGCAGTGTAGGGGGCGGCGGGGAGCTGTTTTTT; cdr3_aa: CASSVGGGGELFF
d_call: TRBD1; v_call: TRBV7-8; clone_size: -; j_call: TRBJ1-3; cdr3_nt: TGTGCCAGCAGCTTCCACAGGGGCAACACCATATATTTT; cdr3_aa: CASSFHRGNTIYF
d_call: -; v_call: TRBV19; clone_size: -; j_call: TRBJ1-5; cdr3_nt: TGTGCCAGTAGTATAGGGCAGGGTGAGAATCAGCCCCAGCATTTT; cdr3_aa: CASSIGQGENQPQHF